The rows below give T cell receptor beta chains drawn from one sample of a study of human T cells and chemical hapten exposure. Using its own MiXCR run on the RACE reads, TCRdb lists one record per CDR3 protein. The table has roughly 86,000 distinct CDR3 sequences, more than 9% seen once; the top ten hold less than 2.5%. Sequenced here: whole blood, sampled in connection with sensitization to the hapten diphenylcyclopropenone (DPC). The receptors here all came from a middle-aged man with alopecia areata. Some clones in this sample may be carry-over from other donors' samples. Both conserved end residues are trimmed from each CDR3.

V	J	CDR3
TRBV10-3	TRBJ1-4	AISEQANEKLF
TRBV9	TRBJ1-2	ASSVFGTGGADGYT
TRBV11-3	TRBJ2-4	ASSPRAWPLVDALAKNIQY
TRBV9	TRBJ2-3	ASSVEGSSTDTQY
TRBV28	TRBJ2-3	ASSQFYSGTSGGTDTQY
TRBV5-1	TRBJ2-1	ASSLVAEAYNEQF
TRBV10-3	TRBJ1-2	ATRDRANYGYT
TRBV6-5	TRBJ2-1	ASTSWREGTYNEQF
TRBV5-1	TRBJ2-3	ASSLAALTDTQY
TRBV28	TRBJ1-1	ATTQGLNTEAF
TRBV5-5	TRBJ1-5	ASSQMTGGDNQPQH
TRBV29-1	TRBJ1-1	SSTGEFGPNTEAF
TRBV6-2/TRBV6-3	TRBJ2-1	ASTRAYYNEQF
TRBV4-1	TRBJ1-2	ASSQGQDTMLGYT
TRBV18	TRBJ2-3	ASSPQGATYTDTQY
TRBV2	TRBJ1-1	ASRTNTEAF
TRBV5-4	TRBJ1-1	ASSLPQGREVNTEAF
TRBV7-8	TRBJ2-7	ASSLARLAAPYEQY
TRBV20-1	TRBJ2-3	SAYSWEREGDTQY
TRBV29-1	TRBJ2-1	SLSSGRAQEQF
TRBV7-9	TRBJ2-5	ASSPRNTQETQY
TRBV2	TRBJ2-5	ASSDSGIQETQY
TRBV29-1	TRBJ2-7	SVGQLADTYEQY
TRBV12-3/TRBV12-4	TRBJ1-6	ASRWDSPSPLH